The 25 T cell receptor beta chains given below trace back to one sample, sequenced in a study of blood T cell repertoires in COVID-19. The protocol was immunoSEQ multiplex PCR, while the TCRdb copy is restricted to in-frame clones and leaves out a portion. The data show a few hundred thousand clones, more than 70% seen once. Sequences were obtained from peripheral blood. These receptors were collected from a woman under 40 who had recovered from COVID-19.

CDR3 nucleotides: TGTGCCAGCAGCTTAGTACCCGGGACTGCCCAAGAGACCCAGTACTTC. Translating gives CASSLVPGTAQETQYF. The chain uses TRBV7-2 and TRBJ2-5, with D perhaps matching TRBD2 (6 bases). The CDR3 totals 16 residues. Trimming stripped 1 base from V and 1 base from J, with 13 bases between. The germline CDR1 and CDR2 sequences are SGHTA and FQGNSA.

The rearrangement joins TRBV9 to TRBJ2-1, with TRBD2 as a possible D gene (5 bases). This CDR3 region has 13 residues. Germline assignment: CDR1 SGDLS and CDR2 YYNGEE. V was trimmed by 0 bases and J by 7 bases, leaving 8 bases between them. For the CDR3, the DNA is TGTGCCAGCAGCGTAGGAGCGGTGAATGAGCAGTTCTTC. Translating gives CASSVGAVNEQFF.

This clone occurred once. The rearrangement uses TRBV28 and TRBJ1-5; 7 nucleotides agree with TRBD1. Germline lookup yields CDR1 MDHEN and CDR2 SYDVKM. The CDR3 is 14 residues long. Unmatched junction bases numbered 8, after V lost 6 bases and J lost 6 bases. The CDR3 nucleotides read TGTGCCAGCAGCCCAGGGGGTTTCAGTCAGCCCCAGCATTTT. Encoded protein: CASSPGGFSQPQHF.

This clone showed up just a few times. This chain links TRBV19 with TRBJ2-1; 7 bases agree with TRBD1. The germline V gene has CDR1 LNHDA and CDR2 SQIVND (reference sequence). The trim removed 6 bases at V and 4 bases at J, leaving 6 bases unmatched. The CDR3 length is 14 residues. The CDR3 DNA sequence: TGTGCCAGTAGCGTCGGGACAGCATACAATGAGCAGTTCTTC. It translates to CASSVGTAYNEQFF.

The chain uses TRBV20-1 and TRBJ2-3, with TRBD1 as a possible D gene (5 bases). V was pared by 3 bases and J by 3 bases, with 10 bases between. This CDR3 is 13 amino acids long. Germline CDR1 reads DFQATT; CDR2 reads SNEGSKA (reference sequence). This CDR3 reads CSASTQGTDTQYF. The DNA for the CDR3 is TGCAGTGCTAGTACCCAGGGTACAGATACGCAGTATTTT.

The V and J genes are TRBV15 and TRBJ1-6; TRBD1 might be the D (6 bases). CDR1 and CDR2 from the germline V gene are LNHNV and YYDKDF (reference sequence). The CDR3 is 14 amino acids. The V and J ends lost 5 bases and 8 bases respectively, with 13 bases between them. CDR3: CATSLWGRDSPLHF. CDR3 coding DNA: TGTGCCACCAGCTTATGGGGGCGGGATTCACCCCTCCACTTT.

This chain links TRBV5-1 with TRBJ2-3, with D unclear. Germline-derived CDR1 and CDR2 are SGHRS and YFSETQ. Trimming took off 1 base at V and 3 bases at J, with 18 bases between the two ends. The CDR3 is 17 residues long. As DNA, the CDR3 is TGCGCCAGCAGCTTGTTATCTAGTTCTGGCGTGACAGATACGCAGTATTTT. Translation: CASSLLSSSGVTDTQYF.

The J gene is TRBJ2-7, the V gene TRBV28, with 7 bases matching TRBD1. CDR3 length equals 15 residues. Germline loops: CDR1 MDHEN, CDR2 SYDVKM. V lost 7 bases, J lost 2 bases, and 11 bases stayed unmatched. The CDR3 here is CASTNMGTETYEQYF. The CDR3 region has the DNA TGTGCCAGCACTAATATGGGGACAGAGACCTACGAGCAGTACTTC.

V usage is TRBV10-3 and J usage is TRBJ1-2; D remains unclear. The CDR3 consists of 12 residues. V lost 6 bases to trimming and J lost 8 bases, with 13 bases between them. Per germline, CDR1 ENHRY and CDR2 SYGVKD. The chain's CDR3 is CAIRPEDLGYTF. CDR3 nucleotide sequence: TGTGCCATCAGGCCGGAGGATCTAGGCTACACCTTC.

The genes are TRBV27 and TRBJ2-7, with 7 nucleotides matching TRBD1. This CDR3 is built from 11 residues. Germline lookup yields CDR1 MNHEY and CDR2 SMNVEV (reference sequence). J was trimmed by 12 bases and V by 3 bases; bases with no gene match: 5. The CDR3 DNA sequence: TGTGCCAGCAGTTTCCTGACAGGGTGGTACTTC. Residues: CASSFLTGWYF.

The gene calls are TRBV7-3 and TRBJ2-5, with 11 bases matching TRBD2. This CDR3 is built from 15 residues. Germline V gene data show CDR1 as SGHTA and CDR2 as FQGTGA. V dropped 5 bases and J dropped 5; count of bases not matched to a gene: 7. The CDR3 here is CASSKFGTSGETQYF. Written as DNA, the CDR3 is TGTGCCAGCAGCAAATTCGGGACTAGCGGTGAGACCCAGTACTTC.

The chain employs TRBV11-2 and TRBJ2-7; D call uncertain. The germline V gene has CDR1 SGHAT and CDR2 FQNNGV. This CDR3 has 15 residues. Trimming cost V 1 base and J 2 bases, with 12 bases left between them. CDR3 residues: CASSLGGQATYEQYF. Written as DNA, the CDR3 is TGTGCCAGCAGCTTAGGTGGTCAGGCAACCTACGAGCAGTACTTC.

This clone appeared once. The chain combines TRBV19 with TRBJ2-3, with D possibly being TRBD2 (5 bases). Germline loops: CDR1 LNHDA, CDR2 SQIVND (reference sequence). CDR3 size: 13 residues. Trimming left V 11 bases short and J 4 bases short, with 16 bases between. CDR3 loop: CAVKISVADTQYF. As DNA, the CDR3 is TGTGCCGTTAAAATTAGCGTGGCAGATACGCAGTATTTT. Full variable domain (missing parts from reference TRBV19 and TRBJ2-3): DGGITQSPKYLFRKEGQNVTLSCEQNLNHDAMYWYRQDPGQGLRLIYYSQIVNDFQKGDIAEGYSVSREKKESFPLTVTSAQKNPTAFYLCAVKISVADTQYFGPGTRLTVL.

The CDR3 bases are TGTGCCAGCTCGAGTCTTCCCAACTATGGCTACACCTTC. This codes for CASSSLPNYGYTF. The V and J genes are TRBV12-3 or TRBV12-4 and TRBJ1-2; unclear D gene. Trimming removed 8 bases at V and 2 bases at J, with 12 bases between. This CDR3 comprises 13 residues.

V and J are TRBV19 and TRBJ1-1, with D possibly matching TRBD1 (6 bases). In germline, CDR1 is LNHDA, CDR2 SQIVND (reference sequence). The CDR3 spans 12 residues. The germline V and J ends were trimmed by 9 bases and 8 bases, with 16 bases remaining between them. The CDR3: CASRPFTGEAFF. The CDR3 region has the DNA TGTGCCAGCCGTCCATTCACAGGGGAAGCTTTCTTT. The full variable domain, its missing parts supplied by reference TRBV19 and TRBJ1-1, is DGGITQSPKYLFRKEGQNVTLSCEQNLNHDAMYWYRQDPGQGLRLIYYSQIVNDFQKGDIAEGYSVSREKKESFPLTVTSAQKNPTAFYLCASRPFTGEAFFGQGTRLTVV.

This clone was seen only a few times. This chain uses TRBV2 with TRBJ2-2, with D possibly TRBD2 on 6 matching bases. CDR3 length: 14 residues. Trimming pared 10 bases from V and 3 bases from J, leaving 15 bases between. Germline V gene sequence: CDR1 SNHLY, CDR2 FYNNEI. The DNA of the CDR3 is TGTGCCACGATACTAGCCTCCGACACCGGGGAGCTGTTTTTT. Translated: CATILASDTGELFF.

The rearrangement uses TRBV27 and TRBJ1-5; D uncertain. Per the germline V gene, CDR1 is MNHEY and CDR2 is SMNVEV (reference sequence). The V gene lost 2 bases and the J gene lost 3 bases, with 11 bases spanning the gap. The CDR3 has 15 amino acids. The CDR3: CASSLGNRNNQPQHF. In DNA, the CDR3 is TGTGCCAGCAGTTTAGGTAACAGAAACAATCAGCCCCAGCATTTT.

CDR3 amino acids: CASTDRGRYTDTQYF. CDR3 nucleotides: TGTGCCAGCACCGACAGGGGCCGGTATACAGATACGCAGTATTTT. The gene calls are TRBV11-1 and TRBJ2-3; the match to TRBD1 covers 8 bases. The length of the CDR3 is 15 residues. CDR1 and CDR2 (germline): SGHAT, FQDESV (reference sequence). J was trimmed by 3 bases and V by 7 bases; bases with no gene match: 9.

The chain couples TRBV19 to TRBJ2-5; no definite D call. The germline CDR1 and CDR2 sequences are LNHDA and SQIVND (reference sequence). V lost 4 bases and J 4 bases, leaving 7 bases between the germline ends. The CDR3 loop spans 12 amino acids. The CDR3 nucleotides are TGTGCCAGTAGTAAAATCGGAGAGACCCAGTACTTC. Its protein product is CASSKIGETQYF.

Of note for this clone: One end of the junction is discordant with germline, which a read error may explain. The CDR3 DNA follows: TGTGCCAGCAGTCTCCGGGACTACTATGAGCAGTTCTTC. It encodes CASSLRDYYEQFF. This rearrangement joins TRBV28 to TRBJ2-1; TRBD2 agrees at 7 bases. Germline assignment: CDR1 MDHEN and CDR2 SYDVKM. The CDR3 length is 13 residues.

The rearrangement uses TRBV10-2 and TRBJ1-2, with D perhaps TRBD1 (6 bases). CDR1 is WSHSY and CDR2 is SAAADI in the germline V gene. Trimming cost V 7 bases and J 4 bases, with 13 bases left between them. CDR3 length: 13 residues. This chain's CDR3 is CASTVDRLYGYTF. The CDR3 DNA sequence: TGCGCCAGCACCGTGGACAGACTCTATGGCTACACCTTC.

This chain uses TRBV19 with TRBJ2-5; 7 positions match TRBD2. The CDR3 sequence is 14 residues long. Germline CDR1 LNHDA, CDR2 SQIVND (reference sequence). With 3 bases clipped from V and 3 bases from J, the junction kept 4 bases outside the gene matches. The CDR3 nucleotides read TGTGCCAGTAGTATTCCCGGGACTAAAGAGACCCAGTACTTC. This encodes CASSIPGTKETQYF. Variable domain in full (rest from reference TRBV19 and TRBJ2-5): DGGITQSPKYLFRKEGQNVTLSCEQNLNHDAMYWYRQDPGQGLRLIYYSQIVNDFQKGDIAEGYSVSREKKESFPLTVTSAQKNPTAFYLCASSIPGTKETQYFGPGTRLLVL.

The rearrangement joins TRBV19 to TRBJ1-5, with no clear D. Germline V CDR1 and CDR2: LNHDA, SQIVND (reference sequence). The V end was cut by 4 bases, the J end by 7 bases, with 20 bases between. The CDR3 consists of 16 residues. CDR3 loop: CASSTGSGRWGQPQHF. As DNA, the CDR3 is TGTGCCAGTAGTACTGGTTCTGGGAGGTGGGGACAGCCCCAGCATTTT.

The chain recombines TRBV9 with TRBJ2-5, with TRBD1 identical over 9 bases. This CDR3 region has 16 residues. Germline V gene lookup returns CDR1 SGDLS and CDR2 YYNGEE. V lost 4 bases and J lost 5; bases outside the gene matches: 12. The CDR3 reads CASSLTGQGREETQYF. CDR3 nucleotide sequence: TGTGCCAGCAGCCTAACTGGACAGGGGAGGGAGGAGACCCAGTACTTC.

This rearrangement joins TRBV18 to TRBJ1-1; D call uncertain. The CDR3 consists of 14 residues. CDR1 is KGHSH, CDR2 LQKENI, per germline. V was shortened by 2 bases and J by 0 bases, with 7 bases between the two germline ends. The DNA for the CDR3 is TGTGCCAGCTCACCAGGCCATCTGAACACTGAAGCTTTCTTT. It translates to CASSPGHLNTEAFF.